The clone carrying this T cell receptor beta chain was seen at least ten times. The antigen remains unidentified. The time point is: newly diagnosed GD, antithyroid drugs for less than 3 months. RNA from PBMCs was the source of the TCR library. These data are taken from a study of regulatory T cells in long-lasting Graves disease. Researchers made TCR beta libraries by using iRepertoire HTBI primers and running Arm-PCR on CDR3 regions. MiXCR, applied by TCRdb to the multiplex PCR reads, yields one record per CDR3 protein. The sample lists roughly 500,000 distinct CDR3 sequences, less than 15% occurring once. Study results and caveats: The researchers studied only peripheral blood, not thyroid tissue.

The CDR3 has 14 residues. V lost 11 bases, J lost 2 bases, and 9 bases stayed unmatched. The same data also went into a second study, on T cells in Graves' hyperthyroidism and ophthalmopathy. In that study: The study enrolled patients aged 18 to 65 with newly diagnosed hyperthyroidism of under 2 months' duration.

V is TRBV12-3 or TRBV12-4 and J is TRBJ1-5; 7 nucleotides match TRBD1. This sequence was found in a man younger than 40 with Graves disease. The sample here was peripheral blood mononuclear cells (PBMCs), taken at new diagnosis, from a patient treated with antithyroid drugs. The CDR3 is CASNSGGGNQPQHF. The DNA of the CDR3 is TGTGCCTCTAATTCAGGGGGAGGCAATCAGCCCCAGCATTTT.